Below, one T cell receptor (beta chain) is given with its context. TCRdb's copy holds only in-frame clones and misses some; the assay was immunoSEQ multiplex PCR. The sample holds more than 150,000 clones, 85% to 90% seen once. These data come from a study of cytomegalovirus exposure and HLA in healthy donors. V was cut by 5 bases and J by 0 bases, with 3 bases left in between. The length of the CDR3 is 12 residues. Germline values: CDR1 KGHSH, CDR2 LQKENI. V and J are TRBV18 and TRBJ2-3, with no clear D. The sequence derives from a man between 18 and 35 years old in good health and CMV-seronegative. Sequencing was performed on PBMCs. The CDR3 reads CASSTSTDTQYF. CDR3 DNA sequence: TGTGCCAGCTCAACAAGCACAGATACGCAGTATTTT.